The clone carrying this TCR beta chain was picked up many times. The antigen remains undetermined. Germline V gene lookup returns CDR1 MNHEY and CDR2 SVGAGI. The CDR3 totals 14 residues. V was trimmed by 4 bases and J by 6 bases, leaving 13 bases between them. The data are from a study of T-cell reconstitution after alpha-beta-depleted transplantation in children. Study-level results: When one year had passed after transplant, most T-cell counts and diversity came from newly produced T cells.

Preparation of the TCRbeta library was carried out with unique molecular identifiers. MiXCR, run by TCRdb on the PCR reads, gives a single entry per CDR3 protein. The sample has more than 3,000 distinct CDR3 sequences, roughly 28% seen once. This TCR was sampled from a male patient under 10 years old who had a stem cell transplant for acute myeloid leukemia, so the T cells may come from the graft donor. Sequenced here: PBMCs, mostly from graft donor cells, sampled 60 days after TCRalphabeta/CD19-depleted stem cell transplant. The chain has TRBV6-5 and TRBJ1-5; TRBD1 might be the D (5 bases). The CDR3 loop is CASSFGQRGQPQHF. The CDR3 region has the DNA TGTGCCAGCAGTTTCGGGCAGAGGGGTCAGCCCCAGCATTTT.